One and the same sample provided the 15 T cell receptor beta chains below, sequenced in a study of T cell responses to AZD1222 COVID-19 vaccine. Produced via immunoSEQ multiplex PCR; TCRdb's table is partial and in-frame only. The sample yields 100,000 to 150,000 clones, about 90% seen once. Sample: peripheral blood, taken on day 0 of AZD1222 vaccination. The source is an adult in good health.

The chain carries TRBV2 and TRBJ2-7, with D perhaps TRBD1 or TRBD2 (6 bases each). The CDR3 consists of 14 residues. Germline CDR1 is SNHLY and CDR2 is FYNNEI. V was clipped by 3 bases and J by 4 bases, with 13 bases between them. The chain's CDR3 is CASSDEGDWYEQYF. Written as DNA, the CDR3 is TGTGCCAGCAGTGATGAGGGGGACTGGTACGAGCAGTACTTC.

The V call is TRBV5-1, the J call TRBJ2-3; TRBD1 aligns across 8 bases. Germline V lookup: CDR1 SGHRS, CDR2 YFSETQ. Trimming removed 0 bases from V and 0 bases from J; junction bases left unmatched: 3. The CDR3 has 16 residues. The CDR3 DNA follows: TGCGCCAGCAGCTTGGTCGGACAGGGTAGCACAGATACGCAGTATTTT. Amino acid sequence: CASSLVGQGSTDTQYF.

This clone came up once. The chain couples TRBV7-9 to TRBJ2-7; D perhaps matches TRBD1 (6 bases). With 1 base removed from V and 3 bases from J, the gap between germline ends came to 10 bases. The CDR3 has 14 amino acids. Germline V gene data show CDR1 as SEHNR and CDR2 as FQNEAQ (reference sequence). DNA of the CDR3: TGTGCCAGCAGCTTAGGGGGACAAAACTACGAGCAGTACTTC. Translation: CASSLGGQNYEQYF.

This rearrangement joins TRBV10-2 to TRBJ1-6; 7 positions match TRBD1. V lost 6 bases to trimming and J lost 6 bases; unmatched junction nucleotides: 5. Germline CDR1 reads WSHSY; CDR2 reads SAAADI. The CDR3 has 14 amino acids. The CDR3 nucleotides are TGCGCCAGCAGGGAGGGACAGACTAATTCACCCCTCCACTTT. The encoded protein is CASREGQTNSPLHF.

The chain is built from TRBV30 and TRBJ1-1; unclear D gene. The germline V gene has CDR1 GTSNPN and CDR2 SVGIG (reference sequence). This CDR3 is built from 13 residues. V lost 4 bases and J 2 bases, leaving 11 bases between the germline ends. CDR3 in amino acids: CAWTTPGNTEAFF. CDR3 sequence (DNA): TGTGCCTGGACTACACCGGGAAACACTGAAGCTTTCTTT.

This clone has a handful of counts. The chain joins TRBV7-9 to TRBJ1-5; D ambiguous. V lost 2 bases and J lost 1, with 3 bases in between. The CDR3 is 13 amino acids. Germline V gives CDR1 SEHNR, CDR2 FQNEAQ (reference sequence). The CDR3 coding sequence is TGTGCCAGCAGCTTAAACAGCAATCAGCCCCAGCATTTT. This codes for CASSLNSNQPQHF.

The chain joins TRBV7-2 to TRBJ2-5, with 7 bases aligning to TRBD1. Unmatched junction bases numbered 4, after V lost 4 bases and J lost 5 bases. From germline, CDR1 is SGHTA and CDR2 FQGNSA. The CDR3 is made up of 13 amino acids. The chain's CDR3 is CASSSDRFETQYF. Written as DNA, the CDR3 is TGTGCCAGCAGCTCGGACAGGTTCGAGACCCAGTACTTC.

This clone was observed a single time. The J gene is TRBJ2-1, the V gene TRBV7-9; no firm D call. CDR1 SEHNR and CDR2 FQNEAQ come from the germline V gene (reference sequence). This CDR3 region has 14 residues. V lost 5 bases and J 2 bases, leaving 10 bases between the germline ends. In nucleotides, the CDR3 is TGTGCCAGCAGCCCGAGTGGGCCCTACAATGAGCAGTTCTTC. Its protein is CASSPSGPYNEQFF.

This clone was observed a single time. The genes are TRBV24-1 and TRBJ2-1, with TRBD1 matching over 11 bases. V was pared by 5 bases and J by 16 bases, with 12 bases of the junction left unmatched. The V gene's germline CDR1 is KGHDR and CDR2 SFDVKD. The CDR3 runs to 14 residues. The CDR3 bases are TGTGCCACCAGTGCGGGGGGTAGTGGGACAGGGGGATTCTTC. Translated, it gives CATSAGGSGTGGFF.

The chain has TRBV7-6 and TRBJ1-1; D is possibly TRBD1 (5 bases). Germline CDR1 SGHVS, CDR2 FNYEAQ. There are 15 residues in the CDR3. Trimming pared 1 base from V and 0 bases from J, leaving 9 bases between. As DNA, the CDR3 is TGTGCCAGCAGCTTAGTGGCGGGACTGAACACTGAAGCTTTCTTT. Its translation: CASSLVAGLNTEAFF.

The genes are TRBV27 and TRBJ2-1; D not certain. The CDR3 covers 14 residues. Germline CDR1 reads MNHEY; CDR2 reads SMNVEV (reference sequence). Trimming left V 4 bases short and J 0 bases short, with 7 bases between. The CDR3 loop is CASSSMSSYNEQFF. In DNA form, the CDR3 reads TGTGCCAGCAGTTCGATGAGCTCCTACAATGAGCAGTTCTTC.

The V gene is TRBV2, the J gene TRBJ1-1; D remains unclear. V was trimmed by 6 bases and J by 1 base, leaving 9 bases between them. Germline V gene sequence: CDR1 SNHLY, CDR2 FYNNEI. The CDR3 runs 13 residues. In nucleotides, the CDR3 is TGTGCCAGCAGACAAGGGTGGAACACTGAAGCTTTCTTT. It translates to CASRQGWNTEAFF. Full variable domain (remainder filled in from reference TRBV2 and TRBJ1-1): EPEVTQTPSHQVTQMGQEVILRCVPISNHLYFYWYRQILGQKVEFLVSFYNNEISEKSEIFDDQFSVERPDGSNFTLKIRSTKLEDSAMYFCASRQGWNTEAFFGQGTRLTVV.

Sample share makes this clone medium-sized. The J gene is TRBJ1-1, the V gene TRBV29-1; unclear D gene. The CDR3 is 13 amino acids. Trimming removed 7 bases at V and 5 bases at J, with 17 bases between. CDR1 SQVTM and CDR2 ANQGSEA come from the germline V gene. CDR3 in amino acids: CSAGREVETEAFF. CDR3 nucleotides: TGCAGCGCCGGGAGGGAGGTGGAGACTGAAGCTTTCTTT.

The chain links TRBV3-1 (or the pseudogene TRBV3-2) to TRBJ1-1; D is unclear. Germline CDR1 is LGHDT and CDR2 is YNNKEL (reference sequence). CDR3 size: 15 residues. The V end was cut by 3 bases, the J end by 4 bases, with 15 bases between. This CDR3 reads CASSQHPAQGTEAFF. The CDR3 bases are TGTGCCAGCAGCCAGCACCCCGCGCAAGGCACTGAAGCTTTCTTT.

This clone was seen just once. A read error may account for a junction end that differs from germline. The chain couples TRBV30 to TRBJ2-7; 11 positions match TRBD1. The CDR3 totals 14 residues. Per the germline V gene, CDR1 is GTSNPN and CDR2 is SVGIG (reference sequence). This CDR3 reads CAWRAGTGGLERYF. As DNA, the CDR3 is TGTGCCTGGAGGGCCGGGACAGGGGGTCTCGAGCGGTACTTC.